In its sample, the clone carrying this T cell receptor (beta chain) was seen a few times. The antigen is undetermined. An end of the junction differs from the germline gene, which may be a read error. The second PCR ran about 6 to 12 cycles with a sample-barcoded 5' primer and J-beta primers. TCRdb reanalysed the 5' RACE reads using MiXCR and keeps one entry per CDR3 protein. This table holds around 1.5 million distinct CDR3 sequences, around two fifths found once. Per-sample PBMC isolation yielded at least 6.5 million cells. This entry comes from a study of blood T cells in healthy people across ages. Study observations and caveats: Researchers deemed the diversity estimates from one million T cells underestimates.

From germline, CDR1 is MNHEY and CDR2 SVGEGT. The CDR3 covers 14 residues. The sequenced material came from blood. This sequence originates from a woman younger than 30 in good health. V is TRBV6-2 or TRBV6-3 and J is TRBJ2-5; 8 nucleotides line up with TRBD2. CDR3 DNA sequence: TGTGCCAGCAGTGGGCTAGCGGGTTTTGAGATCCAGTACTTC. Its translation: CASSGLAGFEIQYF.